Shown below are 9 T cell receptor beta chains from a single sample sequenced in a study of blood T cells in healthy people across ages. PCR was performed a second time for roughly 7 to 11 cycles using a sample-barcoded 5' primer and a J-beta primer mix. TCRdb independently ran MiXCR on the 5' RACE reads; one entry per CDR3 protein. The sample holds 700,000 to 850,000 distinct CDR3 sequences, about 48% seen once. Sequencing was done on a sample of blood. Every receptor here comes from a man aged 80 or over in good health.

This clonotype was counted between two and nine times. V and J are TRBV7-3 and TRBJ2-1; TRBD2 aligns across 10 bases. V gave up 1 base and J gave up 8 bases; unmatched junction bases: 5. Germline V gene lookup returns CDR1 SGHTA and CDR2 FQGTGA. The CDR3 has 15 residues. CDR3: CASSLIPTSGYEQFF. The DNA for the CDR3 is TGTGCCAGCAGCTTAATCCCGACTAGCGGGTATGAGCAGTTCTTC. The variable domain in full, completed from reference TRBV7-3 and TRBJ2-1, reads GAGVSQTPSNKVTEKGKYVELRCDPISGHTALYWYRQSLGQGPEFLIYFQGTGAADDSGLPNDRFFAVRPEGSVSTLKIQRTERGDSAVYLCASSLIPTSGYEQFFGPGTRLTVL.

This CDR3 is CASSPGGGRWDRYAYF. The CDR3 nucleotides are TGTGCCAGCAGTCCCGGAGGAGGGAGGTGGGACAGATACGCGTATTTT. The chain recombines TRBV27 with TRBJ2-3; D is possibly TRBD1 (7 bases). Trimming removed 5 bases from V and 14 bases from J, with 29 bases in between. Germline V lookup: CDR1 MNHEY, CDR2 SMNVEV (reference sequence). The CDR3 extends over 16 amino acids.

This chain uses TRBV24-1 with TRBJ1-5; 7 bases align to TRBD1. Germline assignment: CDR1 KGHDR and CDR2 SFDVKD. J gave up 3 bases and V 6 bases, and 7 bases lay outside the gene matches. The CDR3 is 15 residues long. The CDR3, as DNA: TGTGCCACCAGTCCTCATGGACAGGACAATCAGCCCCAGCATTTT. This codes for CATSPHGQDNQPQHF.

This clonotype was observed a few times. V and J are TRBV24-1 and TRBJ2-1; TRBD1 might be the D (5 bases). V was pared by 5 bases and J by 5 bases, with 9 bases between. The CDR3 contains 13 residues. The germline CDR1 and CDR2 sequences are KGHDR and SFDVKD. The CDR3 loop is CATSGVRDNEQFF. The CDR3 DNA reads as TGTGCCACCAGTGGGGTCAGGGACAATGAGCAGTTCTTC.

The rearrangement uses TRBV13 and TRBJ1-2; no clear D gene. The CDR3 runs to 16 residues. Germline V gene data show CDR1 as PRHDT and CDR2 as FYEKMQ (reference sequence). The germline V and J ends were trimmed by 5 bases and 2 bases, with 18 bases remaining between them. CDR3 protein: CASSLGVPPLNYGYTF. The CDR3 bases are TGTGCCAGCAGCCTTGGGGTCCCCCCCTTAAACTATGGCTACACCTTC. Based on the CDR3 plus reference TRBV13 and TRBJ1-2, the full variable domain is AAGVIQSPRHLIKEKRETATLKCYPIPRHDTVYWYQQGPGQDPQFLISFYEKMQSDKGSIPDRFSAQQFSDYHSELNMSSLELGDSALYFCASSLGVPPLNYGYTFGSGTRLTVV.

The CDR3 sequence: CASSLGPGREYNEQFF. CDR3 coding DNA: TGTGCCAGCAGCTTAGGTCCAGGGCGGGAGTACAATGAGCAGTTCTTC. The chain employs TRBV11-3 and TRBJ2-1; TRBD2 matches 7 bases. CDR3 length equals 16 residues. Germline V gene sequence: CDR1 SGHNT, CDR2 YENEEA. V lost 1 base, J lost 4 bases, and 7 bases stayed unmatched. Combining the CDR3 with reference TRBV11-3 and TRBJ2-1 gives the whole variable domain EAGVVQSPRYKIIEKKQPVAFWCNPISGHNTLYWYLQNLGQGPELLIRYENEEAVDDSQLPKDRFSAERLKGVDSTLKIQPAELGDSAVYLCASSLGPGREYNEQFFGPGTRLTVL.

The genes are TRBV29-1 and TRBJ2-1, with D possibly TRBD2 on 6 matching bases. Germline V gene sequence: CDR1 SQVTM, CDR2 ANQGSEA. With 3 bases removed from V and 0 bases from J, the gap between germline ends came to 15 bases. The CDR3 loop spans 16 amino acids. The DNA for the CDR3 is TGCAGCGTTGAGGTGTCTAGCGCGAGCTCCTACAATGAGCAGTTCTTC. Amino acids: CSVEVSSASSYNEQFF.

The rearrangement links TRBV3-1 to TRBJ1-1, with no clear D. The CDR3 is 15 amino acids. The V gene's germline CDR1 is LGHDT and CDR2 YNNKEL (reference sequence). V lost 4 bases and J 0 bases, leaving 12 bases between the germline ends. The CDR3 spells CASSPRLSMNTEAFF. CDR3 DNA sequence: TGTGCCAGCAGCCCCCGTCTATCAATGAACACTGAAGCTTTCTTT.

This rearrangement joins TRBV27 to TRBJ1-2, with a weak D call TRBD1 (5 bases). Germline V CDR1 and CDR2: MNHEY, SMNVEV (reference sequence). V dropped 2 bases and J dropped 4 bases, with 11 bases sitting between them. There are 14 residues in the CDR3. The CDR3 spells CASSLKGALYGYTF. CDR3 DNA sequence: TGTGCCAGCAGTTTAAAAGGGGCGCTCTATGGCTACACCTTC.